Presented here are 17 T cell receptor beta chains from one specimen sequenced in a study of glioma-infiltrating T cells. Amplification of TCR alpha and beta CDR3 regions from RNA used iRepertoire nested multiplex PCR. One entry per CDR3 protein, called by TCRdb with MiXCR from the multiplex PCR reads. Of 100,000 to 150,000 distinct CDR3 sequences in the sample, around 23% were seen once. The sequencing input was glioma tissue, nonneoplastic brain tissue, or PBMCs (not recorded which). The source is a human donor with low-grade glioma or glioblastoma, undergoing nonglioma brain surgery, or in good health (not recorded which).

The V gene is TRBV25-1, the J gene TRBJ2-5; 7 bases map to TRBD1. From germline, CDR1 is MGHDK and CDR2 SYGVNS. After removal of 6 bases from V and 1 base from J, the junction contained 11 bases not matched to a gene. The CDR3 is 16 residues long. The CDR3 loop is CASSPGQETLQETQYF. The CDR3 DNA reads TGTGCCAGCAGCCCAGGACAGGAGACCCTCCAAGAGACCCAGTACTTC.

The genes are TRBV24-1 and TRBJ2-1, with TRBD1 as a possible D gene (7 bases). This CDR3 spans 12 amino acids. CDR1 KGHDR and CDR2 SFDVKD come from the germline V gene. Trimming left V 9 bases short and J 5 bases short, with 10 bases between. In nucleotides, the CDR3 is TGTGCCACCGCCAGGGGGGACAATGAGCAGTTCTTC. Translating it yields CATARGDNEQFF.

This clonotype was picked up many times. The chain links TRBV28 to TRBJ2-5, with 8 bases matching TRBD1. This CDR3 is built from 13 residues. Germline loops: CDR1 MDHEN, CDR2 SYDVKM. Trimming at V came to 8 bases and at J to 7 bases, leaving 9 bases not matched to a gene. Written as DNA, the CDR3 is TGTGCCAGCGGCAGGGGGCTCGGGGGGACCCAGTACTTC. It codes for CASGRGLGGTQYF. Variable domain in full (rest from reference TRBV28 and TRBJ2-5): DVKVTQSSRYLVKRTGEKVFLECVQDMDHENMFWYRQDPGLGLRLIYFSYDVKMKEKGDIPEGYSVSREKKERFSLILESASTNQTSMYLCASGRGLGGTQYFGPGTRLLVL.

This clonotype has more than one count but fewer than ten. The V and J genes are TRBV7-2 and TRBJ1-6; no clear D gene. The CDR3 is made up of 15 amino acids. Trimming pared 5 bases from V and 10 bases from J, leaving 18 bases between. The germline V gene encodes CDR1 SGHTA and CDR2 FQGNSA. CDR3 bases: TGTGCCAGCAGCCCCTCGGGGTCCCAGAGGTCACCCCTCCACTTT. Encoded protein: CASSPSGSQRSPLHF.

V and J are TRBV3-1 and TRBJ2-5; 8 positions match TRBD2. This CDR3 comprises 14 residues. The germline gives CDR1 LGHDT, CDR2 YNNKEL (reference sequence). V shed 4 bases, J shed 5 bases, and the junction held 6 bases outside the gene matches. CDR3 in amino acids: CASSRRGGRETQYF. The CDR3 nucleotides are TGTGCCAGCAGCCGCCGGGGGGGTCGGGAGACCCAGTACTTC.

This clonotype showed up just a few times. The chain uses TRBV7-9 and TRBJ1-1; D might be TRBD1 (6 bases). The V end was cut by 6 bases, the J end by 4 bases, with 15 bases between. Germline-derived CDR1 and CDR2 are SEHNR and FQNEAQ (reference sequence). The CDR3 runs to 14 residues. The CDR3 loop is CASRSTGAGTEAFF. In DNA form, the CDR3 reads TGTGCCAGCAGGTCCACGGGGGCTGGCACTGAAGCTTTCTTT. The full variable domain, rest sourced from reference TRBV7-9 and TRBJ1-1, is DTGVSQNPRHKITKRGQNVTFRCDPISEHNRLYWYRQTLGQGPEFLTYFQNEAQLEKSRLLSDRFSAERPKGSFSTLEIQRTEQGDSAMYLCASRSTGAGTEAFFGQGTRLTVV.

The chain uses TRBV5-1 and TRBJ2-5; perhaps TRBD2 as D (5 bases). V dropped 0 bases and J dropped 5 bases, with 11 bases sitting between them. The germline V gene encodes CDR1 SGHRS and CDR2 YFSETQ. The CDR3 sequence is 14 residues long. CDR3 amino acids: CASSLEGRGETQYF. The DNA for the CDR3 is TGCGCCAGCAGCTTGGAGGGCCGCGGGGAGACCCAGTACTTC.

On this clonotype: Germline is not matched at one junction end, which may reflect a read error. V and J are TRBV5-1 and TRBJ2-3; D remains unclear. This CDR3 has 14 residues. Germline-derived CDR1 and CDR2 are SGHRS and YFSETQ. The CDR3 DNA sequence: TGCGCCAGCAGCCCAGGCAGTAGCACAGATACGCGGTATTTT. It specifies CASSPGSSTDTRYF.

This chain links TRBV13 with TRBJ2-7; 8 positions agree with TRBD2. This CDR3 is built from 15 residues. Germline loops: CDR1 PRHDT, CDR2 FYEKMQ (reference sequence). J was trimmed by 1 base and V by 4 bases; bases with no gene match: 6. The CDR3 sequence is CASSYGVAGSYEQYV. The CDR3 region has the DNA TGTGCCAGCAGCTACGGGGTAGCGGGATCCTACGAGCAGTACGTC.

This clonotype was observed a few times. The rearrangement uses TRBV4-1 and TRBJ1-1, with 8 positions matching TRBD1. Trimming took 4 bases from V and 10 from J; bases not matched to a gene: 11. The germline V gene has CDR1 MGHRA and CDR2 YSYEKL. CDR3 size: 14 residues. The DNA of the CDR3 is TGCGCCAGCAGCCTTCGGACAGGGCAGGGCGCAGCTTTCTTT. Translation gives CASSLRTGQGAAFF.

This clonotype was found many times. The chain has TRBV6-1 and TRBJ1-2; D perhaps matches TRBD1 (6 bases). CDR3 size: 14 residues. Germline V gene sequence: CDR1 MNHNS, CDR2 SASEGT. V lost 5 bases, J lost 4 bases, and 14 bases lay in between. The CDR3 region has the DNA TGTGCCAGCAGTTCGACAGGAAGGAGCTATGGCTACACCTTC. Amino acid sequence: CASSSTGRSYGYTF.

In its sample, this clonotype was seen a few times. This rearrangement joins TRBV27 to TRBJ1-2; the D gene is possibly TRBD1 (5 bases). Per germline, CDR1 MNHEY and CDR2 SMNVEV (reference sequence). V lost 0 bases, J lost 4 bases, and 18 bases lay in between. The CDR3 length is 17 residues. CDR3 bases: TGTGCCAGCAGTTTATCCCGCGTGGGGGGGGGATCCTATGGCTACACCTTC. It yields the protein CASSLSRVGGGSYGYTF.

This clonotype was counted ten times or more. The gene calls are TRBV20-1 and TRBJ2-5; D call uncertain. The CDR3 loop spans 14 amino acids. The V and J ends lost 6 bases and 3 bases respectively, with 17 bases between them. Germline assignment: CDR1 DFQATT and CDR2 SNEGSKA (reference sequence). This CDR3 is CSALREDTKETQYF. CDR3 DNA sequence: TGCAGTGCCCTCCGAGAGGATACCAAAGAGACCCAGTACTTC.

This clonotype occurred many times. This sequence joins TRBV4-1 and TRBJ1-5, with TRBD1 matching over 7 bases. Germline V gene sequence: CDR1 MGHRA, CDR2 YSYEKL. This CDR3 region has 19 residues. The junction had 11 bases not matched to a gene; V was cut back by 0 bases and J by 0 bases. CDR3 DNA: TGCGCCAGCAGCCAAGAGGTCAAACAGGGGACGTATAGCAATCAGCCCCAGCATTTT. Its translation: CASSQEVKQGTYSNQPQHF.

The rearrangement uses TRBV5-1 and TRBJ2-1; a weak D match, TRBD1 (6 bases). The CDR3 covers 14 residues. Germline CDR1 SGHRS, CDR2 YFSETQ. With 5 bases removed from V and 6 bases from J, the gap between germline ends came to 15 bases. CDR3 residues: CASSLRGRGNEQFF. The CDR3 nucleotides are TGCGCCAGCAGTCTTCGGGGCAGGGGCAATGAGCAGTTCTTC. The entire variable domain, with the rest obtained from reference TRBV5-1 and TRBJ2-1, is as follows: KAGVTQTPRYLIKTRGQQVTLSCSPISGHRSVSWYQQTPGQGLQFLFEYFSETQRNKGNFPGRFSGRQFSNSRSEMNVSTLELGDSALYLCASSLRGRGNEQFFGPGTRLTVL.

This clonotype has a count of ten or more. The CDR3: CASSLVGGGYEQYV. The DNA of the CDR3 is TGTGCCAGCAGCTTAGTCGGGGGAGGGTACGAGCAGTACGTC. This chain links TRBV7-2 with TRBJ2-7; 7 bases match TRBD2. Trimming at V came to 1 base and at J to 4 bases, leaving 4 bases not matched to a gene. Germline V CDR1 and CDR2: SGHTA, FQGNSA. The CDR3 totals 14 residues.

The chain employs TRBV10-2 and TRBJ2-7; D is uncertain. This CDR3 has 12 residues. V dropped 8 bases and J dropped 4 bases, with 12 bases sitting between them. The germline gives CDR1 WSHSY, CDR2 SAAADI. The CDR3 is CASSKVQYEQYV. The DNA for the CDR3 is TGCGCCAGCTCAAAGGTACAGTACGAGCAGTACGTC.